Below, one T cell receptor beta chain is given with its context. Its antigen remains unknown. How the authors handled the data: Junction-only sequences produced by ImmunoSEQ had no quality scores, so filtering differed. Profiling relied on immunoSEQ multiplex PCR, and the TCRdb table lists in-frame clones only, not all of them. The V and J calls and clone size come from that table; D and trimming were worked out from the DNA. The sample carries about 230,000 clones, approximately 65% recorded once. The germline V gene encodes CDR1 DFQATT and CDR2 SNEGSKA (reference sequence). The CDR3 is 11 residues long. V lost 0 bases and J lost 6, with 5 bases in between. The entry originates in a study of shared clonotypes between healthy human individuals. Whole-study results and caveats: Despite large depth, sorted-subset datasets appeared incompletely sequenced. In contrast to clonotypes shared by all four donors, non-shared clonotypes had lower generation probabilities. The sampled material consisted only of blood, and tissue repertoires are likely to differ.

The sequence came from a man younger than 40 in good health. Input material: memory CD4+ T cells sorted from blood. This sample's subset: CD45RA-negative fraction. J is TRBJ1-1 and V is TRBV20-1, with D uncertain. The CDR3 reads CSARDLAEAFF. DNA of the CDR3: TGCAGTGCTAGAGATTTGGCTGAAGCTTTCTTT.